This TCR beta chain stems from a study of CD8 T cells in ankylosing spondylitis. Regarding the study as a whole: Seven to nine highly homologous variants formed a TCR beta motif that appeared characteristic of ankylosing spondylitis blood. Matched ankylosing spondylitis synovial fluid reportedly contained a significantly enriched population of disease-linked clones. CD8+ by phenotype, disease-linked clones were relatively rare in peripheral blood.

TCRdb fed the 5' RACE reads into MiXCR, producing one record per CDR3 protein. The sample holds a few hundred thousand distinct CDR3 sequences, 20% to 25% seen once. This clonotype has more than one count but fewer than ten. Its antigen is unknown. The receptor was derived from a male donor with ankylosing spondylitis. Sequencing used blood, either unsorted or a sorted T cell fraction (not recorded which).

CDR3 residues: CASSLVTSGVTDTQYF. As DNA, the CDR3 is TGCGCCAGCAGCTTGGTGACTAGCGGAGTAACAGATACGCAGTATTTT. The genes are TRBV5-1 and TRBJ2-3; 9 positions agree with TRBD2. This CDR3 is built from 16 residues. Germline CDR1 SGHRS, CDR2 YFSETQ. Unmatched junction bases numbered 5, after V lost 0 bases and J lost 3 bases.